The T cell receptor beta chain under discussion was sequenced for a study of CD8 T cells in ankylosing spondylitis. Germline trimming cut 10 bases from V and 0 bases from J; bases unmatched to any gene: 12. The CDR3 is 16 amino acids. Germline CDR1 is ENHRY and CDR2 is SYGVKD. TCRdb used MiXCR to reprocess the 5' RACE reads, holding one entry per CDR3 protein. The sample holds 150,000 to 250,000 distinct CDR3 sequences, roughly 13% seen once. This clonotype was seen more than once but under ten times. The chain joins TRBV10-3 to TRBJ2-1; 7 bases are shared with TRBD2. Sample: blood, either unsorted or a sorted T cell fraction (not recorded which). This TCR derives from a male donor with ankylosing spondylitis or in good health (not recorded which). CDR3 in amino acids: CASVGGGSSSYNEQFF. CDR3 nucleotide sequence: TGTGCCAGCGTGGGGGGGGGTTCGAGCTCCTACAATGAGCAGTTCTTC.